This T cell receptor (beta chain) appears in the sequencing data of a study of identical twins. This clonotype was counted a few times. Its antigen is unknown. Template switching, a step in the protocol, added a universal primer site, and cDNA carried unique molecular identifiers. TCRdb called the 5' RACE reads again in MiXCR, with one record for every CDR3 protein. The sample shows 1.5 million or so distinct CDR3 sequences, 32% of them seen only once. Trimming shortened V by 0 bases and J by 3 bases, and 19 bases separated the two germline ends. The CDR3 contains 17 residues. Germline lookup yields CDR1 SGHDT and CDR2 YYEEEE. Study-level points and caveats: Sharing of beta out-of-frame sequences by twins showed a weaker excess. Researchers reported excess low generation probability among twin-shared out-of-frame alpha sequences.

This chain connects TRBV5-6 to TRBJ2-7; D is possibly TRBD2 (6 bases). Sequencing input: cord blood. This sequence originates from a newborn girl in good health. The CDR3 is CASSLGGGSGDVYEQYF. The DNA for the CDR3 is TGTGCCAGCAGCTTGGGGGGAGGTAGCGGAGACGTCTACGAGCAGTACTTC.